These 16 T cell receptor beta chains were sequenced from one sample in a study of identifying expanded T cells in peripheral blood. Assay: immunoSEQ multiplex PCR; the TCRdb copy retains only in-frame clones and omits some. The sample shows 80,000 or so clones, 84% of them seen only once. Sequencing used blood. Source of these receptors: a person aged 18 to 75 in good health.

DNA of the CDR3: TGCGCCAGCACCAACGCCGACCGGAGACCCCGAACGAGGGAGCAGTACTTC. Encoded protein: CASTNADRRPRTREQYF. This sequence joins TRBV5-1 and TRBJ2-7; D remains unclear. Germline assignment: CDR1 SGHRS and CDR2 YFSETQ. The CDR3 has 17 residues. Trimming pared 6 bases from V and 7 bases from J, leaving 29 bases between. Together with reference TRBV5-1 and TRBJ2-7, the CDR3 gives the full variable domain: KAGVTQTPRYLIKTRGQQVTLSCSPISGHRSVSWYQQTPGQGLQFLFEYFSETQRNKGNFPGRFSGRQFSNSRSEMNVSTLELGDSALYLCASTNADRRPRTREQYFGPGTRLTVT.

The chain recombines TRBV5-8 with TRBJ2-2; possibly TRBD2 for D (5 bases). CDR1 SGHTS and CDR2 YDEGEE come from the germline V gene. This CDR3 region has 16 residues. V was trimmed by 3 bases and J by 1 base, leaving 13 bases between them. The CDR3 sequence: CASSSVPSWNTGELFF. DNA of the CDR3: TGTGCCAGCAGCTCGGTTCCTAGCTGGAACACCGGGGAGCTGTTTTTT.

The V call is TRBV19, the J call TRBJ1-1; TRBD1 aligns across 11 bases. CDR1 and CDR2 from the germline V gene are LNHDA and SQIVND (reference sequence). V lost 3 bases, J lost 1 base, and 4 bases stayed unmatched. The CDR3 totals 16 residues. CDR3 sequence reads: CASSILDRGPNTEAFF. DNA for the CDR3: TGTGCCAGTAGTATTCTGGACAGGGGGCCGAACACTGAAGCTTTCTTT.

The chain carries TRBV6-6 and TRBJ2-1; D is ambiguous. Trimming shortened V by 2 bases and J by 5 bases, and 16 bases separated the two germline ends. This CDR3 comprises 16 residues. Per germline, CDR1 MNHNY and CDR2 SVGAGI (reference sequence). The CDR3 protein is CASSYQIGTSNNEQFF. In nucleotides, the CDR3 is TGTGCCAGCAGTTACCAGATAGGTACGTCTAACAATGAGCAGTTCTTC.

The rearrangement joins TRBV2 to TRBJ1-1, with a tentative D call TRBD1 (6 bases). The germline gives CDR1 SNHLY, CDR2 FYNNEI. This CDR3 contains 14 residues. The V gene lost 5 bases and the J gene lost 3 bases, with 13 bases spanning the gap. Written as DNA, the CDR3 is TGTGCCAGCAGTCCACGGGACATATACACTGAAGCTTTCTTT. Its translation: CASSPRDIYTEAFF.

This clone was found a few times. The chain is built from TRBV10-3 and TRBJ2-1, with 13 bases aligning to TRBD2. The germline V gene has CDR1 ENHRY and CDR2 SYGVKD. The CDR3 covers 15 residues. Unmatched junction bases numbered 5, after V lost 6 bases and J lost 6 bases. CDR3 sequence reads: CAISILAGGPNEQFF. CDR3 DNA sequence: TGTGCCATCAGCATACTAGCGGGAGGGCCCAATGAGCAGTTCTTC.

The chain couples TRBV7-9 to TRBJ2-6; D gene uncertain. Germline assignment: CDR1 SEHNR and CDR2 FQNEAQ (reference sequence). The V and J ends lost 3 bases and 3 bases respectively, with 21 bases between them. This CDR3 has 19 amino acids. CDR3 coding DNA: TGTGCCAGCAGCTTTGGCGCCGGTCGGGCACTCTTTGGGGCCAACGTCCTGACTTTC. It specifies CASSFGAGRALFGANVLTF.

V is TRBV28 and J is TRBJ1-4; no reliable D call. With 6 bases removed from V and 8 bases from J, the gap between germline ends came to 16 bases. The CDR3 contains 14 residues. Germline V lookup: CDR1 MDHEN, CDR2 SYDVKM. In DNA, the CDR3 is TGTGCCAGCAGCCCCCTGGACGGGAGGGAAAAACTGTTTTTT. This gives the protein CASSPLDGREKLFF.

This chain connects TRBV5-6 to TRBJ2-7; D unclear. The CDR3 runs to 13 residues. V was shortened by 2 bases and J by 3 bases, with 9 bases between the two germline ends. CDR1 and CDR2 from the germline V gene are SGHDT and YYEEEE. The CDR3 sequence is CASSFHLFYEQYF. The CDR3 DNA sequence: TGTGCCAGCAGCTTTCATCTATTCTACGAGCAGTACTTC.

The V gene is TRBV21-1, the J gene TRBJ1-5. TRBV21-1 is a pseudogene locus. The CDR3 is 19 residues long. The CDR3 sequence is CASSKEEGCLGHSNQPQHF. The CDR3 region has the DNA TGTGCCAGCAGCAAAGAGGAGGGGTGCCTAGGACATAGCAATCAGCCCCAGCATTTT.

This clone was found a few times. The chain uses TRBV5-1 and TRBJ1-1; no reliable D call. Germline lookup yields CDR1 SGHRS and CDR2 YFSETQ. Trimming stripped 0 bases from V and 1 base from J, with 7 bases between. The CDR3 is 14 amino acids. This CDR3 is CASSLDPGNTEAFF. The CDR3 DNA reads as TGCGCCAGCAGCTTGGATCCGGGGAACACTGAAGCTTTCTTT.

The chain is built from TRBV11-2 and TRBJ2-3; 13 nucleotides align to TRBD2. The CDR3 length is 17 residues. V was pared by 1 base and J by 1 base, with 2 bases of the junction left unmatched. Per the germline V gene, CDR1 is SGHAT and CDR2 is FQNNGV. The CDR3 bases are TGTGCCAGCAGCTTAGTTGGGACTAGCGGGGGCACAGATACGCAGTATTTT. Translation gives CASSLVGTSGGTDTQYF.

This chain links TRBV29-1 with TRBJ2-7, with TRBD2 identical over 13 bases. In germline, CDR1 is SQVTM, CDR2 ANQGSEA. Unmatched junction bases numbered 12, after V lost 6 bases and J lost 7 bases. The CDR3 sequence is 15 residues long. The CDR3 loop is CSVQLAGGPIGEQYF. Here the CDR3 DNA reads TGCAGCGTCCAACTAGCGGGAGGGCCCATAGGGGAGCAGTACTTC.

This rearrangement joins TRBV28 to TRBJ2-1; D perhaps matches TRBD2 (5 bases). The germline CDR1 and CDR2 sequences are MDHEN and SYDVKM. The length of the CDR3 is 16 residues. Trimming cost V 2 bases and J 0 bases, with 11 bases left between them. The CDR3 bases are TGTGCCAGCAGTTTACTAGCAGGATTCTCCTACAATGAGCAGTTCTTC. As protein: CASSLLAGFSYNEQFF.

The chain has TRBV2 and TRBJ1-1, with a weak D call TRBD1 (5 bases). This CDR3 is built from 14 residues. The germline gives CDR1 SNHLY, CDR2 FYNNEI. Trimming took off 7 bases at V and 6 bases at J, with 18 bases between the two ends. The CDR3 DNA sequence: TGTGCCAGCACGGAAGAACCAGGGTTCCCTGAAGCTTTCTTT. It specifies CASTEEPGFPEAFF.

The chain is built from TRBV14 and TRBJ2-1; D gene uncertain. Germline V gene sequence: CDR1 SGHDN, CDR2 FVKESK. V was pared by 2 bases and J by 6 bases, with 5 bases between. This CDR3 has 12 residues. CDR3 loop: CASSQWVNEQFF. CDR3 DNA sequence: TGTGCCAGCAGCCAATGGGTCAATGAGCAGTTCTTC.